These 30 T cell receptor beta chains share one sample of origin, sequenced in a study of T cells in Graves' hyperthyroidism and ophthalmopathy. Amplification yielded TCR beta CDR3 regions, with RNA transcripts as the source. A set of HTBI primers served as the primers for a first-round RT-PCR of the TCR CDR3. TCRdb passed the multiplex PCR reads through MiXCR, listing each CDR3 protein once. The table includes about 640,000 distinct CDR3 sequences, 20% detected once. Sequenced material: blood. The receptors derive from a man aged 25 to 40 with Graves' ophthalmopathy.

This clonotype was detected many times. This chain joins TRBV11-3 and TRBJ2-1; D might be TRBD1 (5 bases). Germline values: CDR1 SGHNT, CDR2 YENEEA. The CDR3 runs to 15 residues. Between the trimmed V and J ends, which lost 1 base and 6 bases, there was a span of 13 bases. CDR3 amino acids: CASSLGRGRINEQFF. In DNA, the CDR3 is TGTGCCAGCAGCTTAGGAAGGGGAAGGATCAATGAGCAGTTCTTC.

The sample holds a few counts of this clonotype. The chain is built from TRBV24-1 and TRBJ2-1, with D possibly TRBD1 on 5 matching bases. The germline V and J ends were trimmed by 1 base and 0 bases, with 6 bases remaining between them. This CDR3 contains 15 residues. Germline lookup yields CDR1 KGHDR and CDR2 SFDVKD. CDR3 sequence reads: CATSDLQASYNEQFF. CDR3 DNA sequence: TGTGCCACCAGTGATTTACAGGCCTCCTACAATGAGCAGTTCTTC.

The gene calls are TRBV28 and TRBJ2-3, with D possibly TRBD2 on 5 matching bases. Trimming left V 10 bases short and J 2 bases short, with 19 bases between. Germline assignment: CDR1 MDHEN and CDR2 SYDVKM. The CDR3 is made up of 15 amino acids. CDR3 protein: CATCTRAALTDTQYF. Here the CDR3 DNA reads TGTGCCACCTGCACCAGAGCGGCCCTCACAGATACGCAGTATTTT.

This clonotype occurred a few times. This chain connects TRBV29-1 to TRBJ2-1; 7 bases match TRBD1. Germline CDR1 is SQVTM and CDR2 is ANQGSEA. V shed 7 bases, J shed 2 bases, and the junction held 11 bases outside the gene matches. The CDR3 is 15 amino acids. The CDR3 spells CSAGRQGSPYNEQFF. DNA for the CDR3: TGCAGCGCCGGTCGACAGGGTAGTCCCTACAATGAGCAGTTCTTC.

V is TRBV4-2 and J is TRBJ2-4, with D perhaps TRBD1 (6 bases). V was shortened by 2 bases and J by 3 bases, with 14 bases between the two germline ends. The CDR3 runs to 16 residues. Per the germline V gene, CDR1 is LGHNA and CDR2 is YNFKEQ. CDR3 in amino acids: CASSQNRVFGKNIQYF. In DNA form, the CDR3 reads TGTGCCAGCAGCCAAAACAGGGTTTTCGGCAAAAACATTCAGTACTTC.

This clonotype has a handful of counts. J is TRBJ2-1 and V is TRBV19; 9 positions agree with TRBD2. This CDR3 has 14 amino acids. Trimming took 3 bases from V and 10 from J; bases not matched to a gene: 7. CDR1 and CDR2 (germline): LNHDA, SQIVND (reference sequence). The CDR3 loop is CASSIPGLAVEQFF. As DNA, the CDR3 is TGTGCCAGTAGTATCCCGGGACTAGCCGTGGAGCAGTTCTTC.

J is TRBJ2-2 and V is TRBV28; D call uncertain. This CDR3 has 14 amino acids. V lost 5 bases and J lost 6, with 13 bases in between. CDR1 is MDHEN and CDR2 is SYDVKM in the germline V gene. In nucleotides, the CDR3 is TGTGCCAGCAGTCCCCCGCGTCCCCCCGGGGAGCTGTTTTTT. As protein: CASSPPRPPGELFF.

This clonotype was counted at least ten times. This chain joins TRBV7-9 and TRBJ2-1; no firm D call. CDR1 and CDR2 (germline): SEHNR, FQNEAQ (reference sequence). The CDR3 spans 14 residues. V gave up 6 bases and J gave up 6 bases, with 15 bases separating them. The DNA for the CDR3 is TGTGCCAGCAGGCCCAAGTCCCAGCGCAATGAGCAGTTCTTC. It codes for CASRPKSQRNEQFF.

This clonotype was seen at least ten times. This rearrangement joins TRBV24-1 to TRBJ2-5, with D tentatively TRBD1 (6 bases). Germline CDR1 KGHDR, CDR2 SFDVKD. V lost 3 bases to trimming and J lost 5 bases, with 18 bases between them. CDR3 length: 16 residues. CDR3 DNA sequence: TGTGCCACCAGTGATCCCGGACAGTCGCCAATGGAGACCCAGTACTTC. Its protein product is CATSDPGQSPMETQYF.

This clonotype has more than one count but fewer than ten. V is TRBV6-1 and J is TRBJ2-5; D is unresolved. Germline CDR1 is MNHNS and CDR2 is SASEGT. CDR3 length equals 12 residues. Between the trimmed V and J ends, which lost 11 bases and 1 base, there was a span of 11 bases. CDR3 amino acids: CACGELQETQYF. Written as DNA, the CDR3 is TGTGCCTGTGGAGAACTCCAAGAGACCCAGTACTTC.

This clonotype appeared a few times. The chain has TRBV28 and TRBJ2-5, with 7 bases matching TRBD1. CDR1 and CDR2 (germline): MDHEN, SYDVKM. The V gene end was trimmed by 4 bases and the J gene end by 7 bases; junction bases not matched to a gene: 15. This CDR3 region has 16 residues. DNA for the CDR3: TGTGCCAGCAGTTCCCCCCCAAGGACAGGAAAGGGGACCCAGTACTTC. Translated, it gives CASSSPPRTGKGTQYF.

In this sample, this clonotype turned up a few times. The genes are TRBV11-3 and TRBJ2-1; unclear D gene. This CDR3 has 14 amino acids. Trimming pared 0 bases from V and 4 bases from J, leaving 7 bases between. Germline CDR1 is SGHNT and CDR2 is YENEEA. CDR3 coding DNA: TGTGCCAGCAGCTTAGACGGGCTTTACAATGAGCAGTTCTTC. Amino acid sequence: CASSLDGLYNEQFF. The full variable domain, in which reference TRBV11-3 and TRBJ2-1 provide the parts outside the CDR3, is EAGVVQSPRYKIIEKKQPVAFWCNPISGHNTLYWYLQNLGQGPELLIRYENEEAVDDSQLPKDRFSAERLKGVDSTLKIQPAELGDSAVYLCASSLDGLYNEQFFGPGTRLTVL.

This clonotype appeared a few times. V is TRBV20-1 and J is TRBJ1-1; D may be TRBD1 (5 bases). CDR1 and CDR2 from the germline V gene are DFQATT and SNEGSKA (reference sequence). Trimming stripped 3 bases from V and 1 base from J, with 12 bases between. The CDR3 totals 14 residues. The CDR3 region is CSASYRGGNTEAFF. The CDR3 coding sequence is TGCAGTGCTAGTTACCGGGGCGGGAACACTGAAGCTTTCTTT.

This clonotype was recorded at least ten times. V is TRBV20-1 and J is TRBJ2-3, with TRBD2 matching 7 bases. Trimming at V came to 6 bases and at J to 6 bases, leaving 3 bases not matched to a gene. CDR1 and CDR2 (germline): DFQATT, SNEGSKA (reference sequence). This CDR3 region has 11 residues. DNA for the CDR3: TGCAGTGCCCTGCGGGGGGATACGCAGTATTTT. Protein sequence: CSALRGDTQYF.

The gene calls are TRBV20-1 and TRBJ2-7; 7 positions agree with TRBD1. There are 12 residues in the CDR3. V shed 6 bases, J shed 1 base, and the junction held 3 bases outside the gene matches. Looked up from germline, CDR1 is DFQATT and CDR2 is SNEGSKA (reference sequence). CDR3 sequence (DNA): TGCAGTGCATACAGGGGTTCCTACGAGCAGTACTTC. It codes for CSAYRGSYEQYF.

This clonotype showed up just a few times. The chain recombines TRBV28 with TRBJ2-3; 8 nucleotides align to TRBD2. Germline-derived CDR1 and CDR2 are MDHEN and SYDVKM. CDR3 length: 12 amino acids. J was trimmed by 5 bases and V by 6 bases; bases with no gene match: 1. The CDR3 loop is CASSGGEDTQYF. The CDR3 DNA sequence: TGTGCCAGCAGCGGGGGGGAAGATACGCAGTATTTT.

The rearrangement joins TRBV28 to TRBJ2-7, with 13 nucleotides matching TRBD2. CDR3 length equals 15 residues. Germline V gives CDR1 MDHEN, CDR2 SYDVKM. Germline trimming cut 4 bases from V and 0 bases from J; bases unmatched to any gene: 0. This CDR3 is CASSWTSGGSYEQYF. CDR3 sequence (DNA): TGTGCCAGCAGTTGGACTAGCGGGGGCTCCTACGAGCAGTACTTC. The full variable domain, completed using reference TRBV28 and TRBJ2-7, is DVKVTQSSRYLVKRTGEKVFLECVQDMDHENMFWYRQDPGLGLRLIYFSYDVKMKEKGDIPEGYSVSREKKERFSLILESASTNQTSMYLCASSWTSGGSYEQYFGPGTRLTVT.

The chain is built from TRBV24-1 and TRBJ2-3, with D unclear. The V gene lost 9 bases and the J gene lost 7 bases, with 19 bases spanning the gap. CDR1 KGHDR and CDR2 SFDVKD come from the germline V gene. This CDR3 contains 14 residues. The CDR3 sequence is CATEPPPPSNTQYF. CDR3 nucleotides: TGTGCCACCGAACCGCCCCCCCCCTCAAATACGCAGTATTTT.

The rearrangement joins TRBV5-1 to TRBJ2-2, with D perhaps assigned TRBD1 or TRBD2 (5 bases each). Germline lookup yields CDR1 SGHRS and CDR2 YFSETQ. This CDR3 has 16 amino acids. Trimming pared 2 bases from V and 1 base from J, leaving 12 bases between. The DNA for the CDR3 is TGCGCCAGCAGCTTACCGGGACCTTTGAACACCGGGGAGCTGTTTTTT. Translated: CASSLPGPLNTGELFF.

The genes are TRBV27 and TRBJ2-3; weak D call: TRBD1 (5 bases). Trimming removed 7 bases from V and 2 bases from J, with 16 bases in between. CDR1 is MNHEY and CDR2 is SMNVEV in the germline V gene (reference sequence). The CDR3 runs 15 residues. CDR3: CASTGASYHTDTQYF. The CDR3, as DNA: TGTGCCAGCACTGGGGCTAGTTATCACACAGATACGCAGTATTTT.

CDR3 region: CASSLGLEEGYTF. CDR3 DNA sequence: TGTGCCAGCAGCTTGGGACTTGAGGAGGGCTACACCTTC. This chain joins TRBV7-9 and TRBJ1-2, with D perhaps matching TRBD1 (5 bases). Trimming stripped 3 bases from V and 8 bases from J, with 13 bases between. Germline lookup yields CDR1 SEHNR and CDR2 FQNEAQ (reference sequence). The CDR3 sequence is 13 residues long.

This clonotype has ten or more counts. The rearrangement uses TRBV11-2 and TRBJ2-1, with TRBD1 identical over 7 bases. Germline-derived CDR1 and CDR2 are SGHAT and FQNNGV. CDR3 length equals 14 residues. V was pared by 5 bases and J by 6 bases, with 7 bases of the junction left unmatched. The CDR3 DNA sequence: TGTGCCAGCAGCCGTCAGGACAGGCGCAATGAGCAGTTCTTC. As protein: CASSRQDRRNEQFF.

This clonotype was seen a few times. The chain uses TRBV7-2 and TRBJ2-1, with 7 bases matching TRBD2. J gave up 2 bases and V 2 bases, and 6 bases lay outside the gene matches. This CDR3 comprises 16 residues. Per germline, CDR1 SGHTA and CDR2 FQGNSA. The CDR3 is CASSLTGTTTYNEQFF. The CDR3 DNA follows: TGTGCCAGCAGCTTAACCGGGACTACGACCTACAATGAGCAGTTCTTC.

The chain has TRBV9 and TRBJ2-5, with D perhaps being TRBD1 or TRBD2 (6 bases each). Germline CDR1 reads SGDLS; CDR2 reads YYNGEE. Trimming cost V 3 bases and J 5 bases, with 17 bases left between them. The CDR3 runs 15 residues. The CDR3 spells CASSEQGGGGETQYF. The DNA of the CDR3 is TGTGCCAGCAGCGAACAAGGGGGAGGTGGGGAGACCCAGTACTTC.

This clonotype has a handful of counts. The chain couples TRBV12-3 or TRBV12-4 to TRBJ2-5; TRBD1 agrees at 11 bases. The CDR3 spans 13 residues. The V and J ends lost 8 bases and 5 bases, in that order; junction bases with no gene match: 4. The CDR3 sequence is CASGQGADETQYF. DNA of the CDR3: TGTGCCAGCGGACAGGGGGCCGACGAGACCCAGTACTTC.

This clonotype was seen a few times. V gene TRBV6-1 combines with J gene TRBJ2-3; tentative D call: TRBD2 (6 bases). V lost 5 bases, J lost 7 bases, and 22 bases lay in between. Germline CDR1 is MNHNS and CDR2 is SASEGT. This CDR3 has 16 residues. DNA for the CDR3: TGTGCCAGCAGTTACAGCAGCGGGTTAGCAGGGAATACGCAGTATTTT. Translation: CASSYSSGLAGNTQYF.

V gene TRBV12-5 combines with J gene TRBJ1-5, with D perhaps matching TRBD1 (6 bases). The CDR3 totals 14 residues. Trimming cost V 9 bases and J 2 bases, with 14 bases left between them. Germline values: CDR1 LGHNT, CDR2 FRNRAP. DNA of the CDR3: TGTGCTAGAACGGACAGTCAGGGCAATCAGCCCCAGCATTTT. Its protein is CARTDSQGNQPQHF.

This clonotype was detected only a few times. The V and J genes are TRBV11-1 and TRBJ2-7, with 7 positions matching TRBD1. CDR1 and CDR2 from the germline V gene are SGHAT and FQDESV (reference sequence). This CDR3 is built from 14 residues. Trimming at V came to 5 bases and at J to 3 bases, leaving 7 bases not matched to a gene. The CDR3 bases are TGTGCCAGCAGCGCCCGGACAGGTTACTACGAGCAGTACTTC. This codes for CASSARTGYYEQYF.

This chain joins TRBV28 and TRBJ2-5; D unresolved. V was pared by 4 bases and J by 5 bases, with 11 bases between. The CDR3 is made up of 13 amino acids. Germline values: CDR1 MDHEN, CDR2 SYDVKM. The CDR3 DNA follows: TGTGCCAGCAGTTCCCGTAAGGTGGAGACCCAGTACTTC. It codes for CASSSRKVETQYF.

This clonotype was counted a few times. The chain carries TRBV5-8 and TRBJ1-5; no reliable D call. CDR3 size: 14 residues. CDR1 and CDR2 from the germline V gene are SGHTS and YDEGEE. V lost 3 bases and J 7 bases, leaving 14 bases between the germline ends. The CDR3 reads CASSYRGGQQPQHF. In DNA form, the CDR3 reads TGTGCCAGCAGCTATCGTGGAGGGCAACAGCCCCAGCATTTT.